These T cell receptor beta chains were read from a single sample in a study of beta chain features in type 1 diabetes. Produced via immunoSEQ multiplex PCR; TCRdb's table is partial and in-frame only. The data contain roughly 400,000 clones, roughly 14% of them seen just once; the ten biggest clones take up 0.035% to 0.04%. Sequencing was performed on naive CD4+ T cells from blood. Every receptor here comes from a man younger than 40 in good health. Each CDR3 is given with its conserved first and last residue. Each record gives: D gene, J gene, V gene, clone size, CDR3 DNA, CDR3 protein. D genes are given only for firm matches. For some rows the clone size is stated as once, few or many, or as a class when expanded; others skip it.

D: -; J: TRBJ1-1; V: TRBV29-1; size: few; DNA: TGCAGCGTTGGTCAGCTATGGACAGAGAACACTGAAGCTTTCTTT; CDR3: CSVGQLWTENTEAFF
D: -; J: TRBJ2-2; V: TRBV14; size: -; DNA: TGTGCCAGCAGCCCTGACACCGGGGAGCTATTTTTT; CDR3: CASSPDTGELFF
D: TRBD2; J: TRBJ2-5; V: TRBV7-9; size: few; DNA: TGTGCCAGCAGCTTAGCTTTTGGCGGGAGAGAGACCCAGTACTTC; CDR3: CASSLAFGGRETQYF
D: -; J: TRBJ1-2; V: TRBV30; size: -; DNA: TGTGCCTGGAGTGTACCGGGGACTGGCTACACCTTC; CDR3: CAWSVPGTGYTF
D: -; J: TRBJ2-3; V: TRBV11-3; size: -; DNA: TGTGCCAGCAGCTTACCGAGCAGAAGCACAGATACGCAGTATTTT; CDR3: CASSLPSRSTDTQYF
D: TRBD1; J: TRBJ1-2; V: TRBV27; size: -; DNA: TGTGCCAGCAGTCGACAGGGTTATGGCTACACCTTC; CDR3: CASSRQGYGYTF
D: -; J: TRBJ1-1; V: TRBV10-3; size: many; DNA: TGTGCCATCACAGGGACGGCGAACACTGAAGCTTTCTTT; CDR3: CAITGTANTEAFF
D: TRBD2; J: TRBJ2-5; V: TRBV5-4; size: -; DNA: TGTGCCAGCAGCCCCGGGACTATGGTGGCCCAAGAGACCCAGTACTTC; CDR3: CASSPGTMVAQETQYF
D: -; J: TRBJ2-3; V: TRBV15; size: -; DNA: TGTGCCACCAGCAGAGAGACTGAGGGAGATACGCAGTATTTT; CDR3: CATSRETEGDTQYF
D: TRBD1; J: TRBJ2-6; V: TRBV29-1; size: few; DNA: TGCAGCGTTGAGGCGACAGGGTATGGGACCAACGTCCTGACTTTC; CDR3: CSVEATGYGTNVLTF
D: -; J: TRBJ2-7; V: TRBV10-3; size: few; DNA: TGTGCCATCGCCGGACACTCGAACGACGAGCAGTACTTC; CDR3: CAIAGHSNDEQYF
D: TRBD1; J: TRBJ2-2; V: TRBV30; size: -; DNA: TGTGCCTGGAGTATGGGTCAGGGGGCGATCGGGGAGCTGTTTTTT; CDR3: CAWSMGQGAIGELFF
D: -; J: TRBJ2-4; V: TRBV2; size: few; DNA: TGTGCCAGCAGTGCGGGGCTGACCCGGGGGGCCAAAAACATTCAGTACTTC; CDR3: CASSAGLTRGAKNIQYF
D: TRBD2; J: TRBJ2-3; V: TRBV5-1; size: few; DNA: TGCGCCAGCAGCTTGGGAGCGGGAGTGGGCACAGATACGCAGTATTTT; CDR3: CASSLGAGVGTDTQYF
D: -; J: TRBJ2-3; V: TRBV18; size: -; DNA: TGTGCCAGCTCACCACAGATGTCAAACACAGATACGCAGTATTTT; CDR3: CASSPQMSNTDTQYF
D: -; J: TRBJ2-1; V: TRBV5-1; size: -; DNA: TGCGCCAGCAGCCCCAGTTCGGCTTACAATGAGCAGTTCTTC; CDR3: CASSPSSAYNEQFF
D: -; J: TRBJ2-4; V: TRBV10-3; size: many; DNA: TGTGCCATCAGTGACCCCGGGGGACTAGCCAAAAACATTCAGTACTTC; CDR3: CAISDPGGLAKNIQYF
D: -; J: TRBJ1-1; V: TRBV7-9; size: few; DNA: TGTGCCAGCAGCTTAACTGGGGACTCGGGTGAAGCTTTCTTT; CDR3: CASSLTGDSGEAFF
D: -; J: TRBJ2-2; V: TRBV18; size: -; DNA: TGTGCCAGCTCACCTGGCCAGGTGGATTCCGGGGAGCTGTTTTTT; CDR3: CASSPGQVDSGELFF
D: -; J: TRBJ1-1; V: TRBV30; size: many; DNA: TGTGCCTGGACCGAAGGGATTACAGATACTGAAGCTTTCTTT; CDR3: CAWTEGITDTEAFF